This is a list of T cell receptor beta chains from one sample in a study of blood T cell repertoires in COVID-19. This table comes from immunoSEQ multiplex PCR, and its TCRdb copy is limited to in-frame clones, with some not included. The sample comprises some 220,000 clones, roughly nine tenths of which are singletons, and over 3% rests with the top ten. The sequencing input was PBMCs or T cells enriched from blood (not recorded which). Receptors originate from a woman between 50 and 59 years old in a cohort exposed to, infected with or recovered from COVID-19 (not recorded which). CDR3s include the opening cysteine and the closing phenylalanine or tryptophan. Each record gives: J gene, D gene, V gene, clone size, CDR3 DNA, CDR3 protein. The D gene is left open where the match is weak. Not all rows give a size; the values are once, few, many and, for expanded clones, a class.

j_gene: TRBJ1-2; d_gene: TRBD1; v_gene: TRBV7-2; abundance: many; CDR3nt: TGTGCCAGCAGCTTAGTCAGGGACAGACACCCAAAAGGATATGGCTACACCTTC; CDR3aa: CASSLVRDRHPKGYGYTF
j_gene: TRBJ2-7; d_gene: -; v_gene: TRBV10-2; abundance: -; CDR3nt: TGCGCCAGCAGTGACCCGAGGGGGTCGGGGCTCTCCTACGAGCAGTACTTC; CDR3aa: CASSDPRGSGLSYEQYF
j_gene: TRBJ2-7; d_gene: -; v_gene: TRBV3-1/TRBV3-2; abundance: -; CDR3nt: TGTGCCAGCAGCCCTCAGCACCCGACTGTATCCTACGAGCAGTACTTC; CDR3aa: CASSPQHPTVSYEQYF
j_gene: TRBJ1-1; d_gene: -; v_gene: TRBV5-1; abundance: few; CDR3nt: TGCGCCAGCAGCCGGACAGTGAAGAACACTGAAGCTTTCTTT; CDR3aa: CASSRTVKNTEAFF
j_gene: TRBJ1-6; d_gene: -; v_gene: TRBV2; abundance: -; CDR3nt: TGTGCCCAAGCGGGGGCTGGAGGATATTCACCCCTCCACTTT; CDR3aa: CAQAGAGGYSPLHF
j_gene: TRBJ2-2; d_gene: TRBD1; v_gene: TRBV7-3; abundance: few; CDR3nt: TGTGCCAGCAGCCGTCGGGGTGGGACAGGGGGCTCGAACACCGGGGAGCTGTTTTTT; CDR3aa: CASSRRGGTGGSNTGELFF
j_gene: TRBJ2-7; d_gene: -; v_gene: TRBV7-2; abundance: -; CDR3nt: TGTGCCAGCAGCTTAGCCTTTGGTTACGGACAGAGCTCCTACGAGCAGTACTTC; CDR3aa: CASSLAFGYGQSSYEQYF
j_gene: TRBJ2-5; d_gene: -; v_gene: TRBV4-1; abundance: -; CDR3nt: TGCGCCAGCAGCCAAGATCCGGGGGTCGAGGAGACCCAGTACTTC; CDR3aa: CASSQDPGVEETQYF
j_gene: TRBJ1-4; d_gene: TRBD1; v_gene: TRBV19; abundance: -; CDR3nt: TGTGCCAGTAGTATAGGGGACAGACTAAATGAAAAACTGTTTTTT; CDR3aa: CASSIGDRLNEKLFF
j_gene: TRBJ2-1; d_gene: TRBD2; v_gene: TRBV7-9; abundance: few; CDR3nt: TGTGCCAGCAGCTTAGCGCCTAGCGGGGGGGCCGGATTGGACAATGAGCAGTTCTTC; CDR3aa: CASSLAPSGGAGLDNEQFF
j_gene: TRBJ2-3; d_gene: -; v_gene: TRBV2; abundance: -; CDR3nt: TGTGCCAGCAGTGTGTGGGGCGTAGGAGATACGCAGTATTTT; CDR3aa: CASSVWGVGDTQYF
j_gene: TRBJ2-3; d_gene: -; v_gene: TRBV4-2; abundance: -; CDR3nt: TGTGCCAGCAGCAGACCCCCGGGGGGCACAGATACGCAGTATTTT; CDR3aa: CASSRPPGGTDTQYF
j_gene: TRBJ2-5; d_gene: TRBD2; v_gene: TRBV3-1/TRBV3-2; abundance: -; CDR3nt: TGTGCCAGCAGCCAGGCTAGCGGGGGGTGGACCCAGTACTTC; CDR3aa: CASSQASGGWTQYF
j_gene: TRBJ1-2; d_gene: TRBD1; v_gene: TRBV18; abundance: -; CDR3nt: TGTGCCAGCTCACCTGGGACAGGGCATTATGGCTACACCTTC; CDR3aa: CASSPGTGHYGYTF
j_gene: TRBJ2-7; d_gene: TRBD1; v_gene: TRBV2; abundance: -; CDR3nt: TGTGCCAGCCAGAAGGACAGGGGAGGCCACGAGCAGTACTTC; CDR3aa: CASQKDRGGHEQYF
j_gene: TRBJ1-6; d_gene: -; v_gene: TRBV5-1; abundance: once; CDR3nt: TGCGCCAGCAGCTTGGGAACAGAAGACTATAATTCACCCCTCCACTTT; CDR3aa: CASSLGTEDYNSPLHF
j_gene: TRBJ2-1; d_gene: TRBD2; v_gene: TRBV4-3; abundance: -; CDR3nt: TGCGCCAGCAGCCAAGCGGGGCTAGCGGGGGGGGCCTACAATGAGCAGTTCTTC; CDR3aa: CASSQAGLAGGAYNEQFF
j_gene: TRBJ2-3; d_gene: TRBD1; v_gene: TRBV5-1; abundance: -; CDR3nt: TGCGCCAGCAGCTTGGTTGGACAGGGGATAACAGATACGCAGTATTTT; CDR3aa: CASSLVGQGITDTQYF
j_gene: TRBJ1-2; d_gene: -; v_gene: TRBV28; abundance: -; CDR3nt: TGTGCCAGCAGTCCCTTGGGGAGAACTAACTATGGCTACACCTTC; CDR3aa: CASSPLGRTNYGYTF
j_gene: TRBJ1-5; d_gene: -; v_gene: TRBV4-1; abundance: -; CDR3nt: TGCGCCAGCAGCCAACGTTCCAGGGATTCGAGCAATCAGCCCCAGCATTTT; CDR3aa: CASSQRSRDSSNQPQHF
j_gene: TRBJ2-3; d_gene: TRBD2; v_gene: TRBV7-2; abundance: -; CDR3nt: TGTGCCAGCAGCCTCTTCGCTAGCGGGGCTCCAGATACGCAGTATTTT; CDR3aa: CASSLFASGAPDTQYF
j_gene: TRBJ1-1; d_gene: -; v_gene: TRBV4-3; abundance: -; CDR3nt: TGCGCCAGCAGCCAAGACAGGAACACTGAAGCTTTCTTT; CDR3aa: CASSQDRNTEAFF
j_gene: TRBJ1-2; d_gene: TRBD1; v_gene: TRBV5-1; abundance: -; CDR3nt: TGCGCCAGCAGCCCGGACACCGGGACAGGGGACACCTTC; CDR3aa: CASSPDTGTGDTF
j_gene: TRBJ2-7; d_gene: TRBD2; v_gene: TRBV3-1/TRBV3-2; abundance: -; CDR3nt: TGTGCCAGCAGCCAAGAACCAGCGGGGGGGACTCTATACGAGCAGTACTTC; CDR3aa: CASSQEPAGGTLYEQYF
j_gene: TRBJ1-6; d_gene: TRBD1; v_gene: TRBV9; abundance: once; CDR3nt: TGTGCCAGCAGCGCGGGACAGCTAATTCAAAATTCACCCCTCCACTTT; CDR3aa: CASSAGQLIQNSPLHF
j_gene: TRBJ1-1; d_gene: -; v_gene: TRBV7-3; abundance: -; CDR3nt: TGTGCCAGCAGCTTATCCAAGAACACTGAAGCTTTCTTT; CDR3aa: CASSLSKNTEAFF
j_gene: TRBJ1-1; d_gene: TRBD1; v_gene: TRBV7-9; abundance: -; CDR3nt: TGTGCCAGCAGCTTATGGGACAGTGAAGCTTTCTTT; CDR3aa: CASSLWDSEAFF
j_gene: TRBJ2-5; d_gene: TRBD1; v_gene: TRBV27; abundance: -; CDR3nt: TGTGCCAGCAGTTTAATCGGGACAGGCCAAGAGACCCAGTACTTC; CDR3aa: CASSLIGTGQETQYF
j_gene: TRBJ1-5; d_gene: TRBD1; v_gene: TRBV2; abundance: -; CDR3nt: TGTGCCAGCAAGGGAGGGACAGGGGACTATAGCAATCAGCCCCAGCATTTT; CDR3aa: CASKGGTGDYSNQPQHF
j_gene: TRBJ1-6; d_gene: TRBD1; v_gene: TRBV7-3; abundance: -; CDR3nt: TGTGCCAGCAGCTTAGGGGACAGGAGGGGTTCACCCCTCCACTTT; CDR3aa: CASSLGDRRGSPLHF
j_gene: TRBJ2-1; d_gene: -; v_gene: TRBV5-1; abundance: -; CDR3nt: TGCGCCAGCAGCTCGCGGCCGGACAGCATAAATGAGCAGTTCTTC; CDR3aa: CASSSRPDSINEQFF
j_gene: TRBJ1-2; d_gene: TRBD1; v_gene: TRBV6-5; abundance: -; CDR3nt: TGTGCCAGCAGCGACAGGGAGAACTATGGCTACACCTTC; CDR3aa: CASSDRENYGYTF
j_gene: TRBJ1-2; d_gene: -; v_gene: TRBV6-2/TRBV6-3; abundance: -; CDR3nt: TGTGCCAGCAGTTTAAGCGGACAGAATACCTATGGCTACACCTTC; CDR3aa: CASSLSGQNTYGYTF
j_gene: TRBJ1-1; d_gene: TRBD1; v_gene: TRBV6-2/TRBV6-3; abundance: -; CDR3nt: TGTGCCAGCAGTGTGGGACAGGGTCCCGGGGTCACTGAAGCTTTCTTT; CDR3aa: CASSVGQGPGVTEAFF
j_gene: TRBJ2-1; d_gene: -; v_gene: TRBV4-3; abundance: once; CDR3nt: TGCGCCAGCAGCCAAGATCCGGTGGATGAGCAGTTCTTC; CDR3aa: CASSQDPVDEQFF
j_gene: TRBJ2-7; d_gene: TRBD1; v_gene: TRBV18; abundance: -; CDR3nt: TGTGCCAGCACTCGGGACAGGTACGAGCAGTACTTC; CDR3aa: CASTRDRYEQYF
j_gene: TRBJ2-7; d_gene: -; v_gene: TRBV5-1; abundance: -; CDR3nt: TGCGCCAGCAACACAAACTCAGGGTCCCCCTACGAGCAGTACTTC; CDR3aa: CASNTNSGSPYEQYF
j_gene: TRBJ2-7; d_gene: TRBD1; v_gene: TRBV6-5; abundance: -; CDR3nt: TGTGCCAGCAGTTCCCACGGGACAGCTGGCGCGGGCGAGCAGTACTTC; CDR3aa: CASSSHGTAGAGEQYF
j_gene: TRBJ1-4; d_gene: -; v_gene: TRBV19; abundance: -; CDR3nt: TGTGCCAGTAGTGGCCAGCGACAGGCAACTAATGAAAAACTGTTTTTT; CDR3aa: CASSGQRQATNEKLFF
j_gene: TRBJ2-2; d_gene: TRBD1; v_gene: TRBV6-1; abundance: few; CDR3nt: TGTGCCAGCAGTGAGGGACAGGGTGGTGCCGGGGAGCTGTTTTTT; CDR3aa: CASSEGQGGAGELFF
j_gene: TRBJ1-2; d_gene: -; v_gene: TRBV19; abundance: -; CDR3nt: TGTGCCAGTAGTATTGGCTTTGCACAGCACTATGGCTACACCTTC; CDR3aa: CASSIGFAQHYGYTF